These T cell receptor beta chains were read from a single sample in a study of siplizumab effects on memory and regulatory T cells. Sequencing was performed with immunoSEQ multiplex PCR; in TCRdb, only in-frame clones are kept and a portion is missing. The sample shows 62,000 or so clones, less than 90% of them seen only once. The source material was memory CD4+ T cells sorted from blood. Receptors originate from a human donor in good health. Each CDR3 is given with its conserved first and last residue. D genes are given only for firm matches. A clone size is listed for some rows: how often the clone was seen (once, few, many), or a class if it is expanded.

.	TRBJ2-3	.	TRBV5-1	CASSWPREGASTDTQYF
.	TRBJ2-1	.	TRBV5-4	CASSLWGSDEQFF
TRBD2	TRBJ2-3	.	TRBV5-4	CASGLASGMGTDTQYF
.	TRBJ2-3	.	TRBV28	CASSFLISVLSNTQYF
.	TRBJ2-3	.	TRBV7-2	CASSQGNRDTQYF
.	TRBJ1-1	.	TRBV6-5	CASTKRGNTEAFF
.	TRBJ2-3	.	TRBV21-1	CASSKSARGGVGTDTQYF
.	TRBJ1-2	.	TRBV5-1	CASSSDIYGYTF
TRBD2	TRBJ2-1	once	TRBV23-1	CASSPLLMSGRIPDEQFF
TRBD2	TRBJ2-4	.	TRBV19	CASSSGSGYF
.	TRBJ2-3	.	TRBV5-8	CASSLSGTQWDTQYF
.	TRBJ1-1	.	TRBV5-1	CASSPLRVDDEAFF
.	TRBJ1-5	.	TRBV18	CASSPGAGKDQPQHF
.	TRBJ1-4	.	TRBV30	CAWSADSKLEKLFF
TRBD2	TRBJ2-1	.	TRBV27	CASRGLAGGFPYNEQFF
.	TRBJ2-7	.	TRBV5-1	CASSLAGRGDEQYF
.	TRBJ2-5	.	TRBV7-9	CASSLRAGLGETQYF
.	TRBJ2-7	.	TRBV12-5	CASGLVPSWTGMRGEGGEQYF
TRBD1	TRBJ2-7	.	TRBV5-1	CASSPGQGVRMNEQYF
TRBD1	TRBJ1-1	.	TRBV19	CASSVSRGTEAFF
.	TRBJ2-7	once	TRBV6-1	CASSDWGPGTYEQYF
TRBD2	TRBJ2-5	.	TRBV5-1	CASSLALLAGVKETQYF
TRBD1	TRBJ2-1	.	TRBV4-2	CASGGGQGINEQFF
.	TRBJ2-1	.	TRBV6-5	CASSYGGPSSYNEQFF
.	TRBJ2-1	.	TRBV18	CASSPLNEQFF
.	TRBJ1-2	.	TRBV7-9	CASSPRVGDYGYTF
TRBD2	TRBJ2-3	.	TRBV5-1	CASSFRTSGRASGDTQYF
.	TRBJ1-6	.	TRBV5-6	CASSLRQTNSPLHF
TRBD1	TRBJ1-1	.	TRBV2	CASIRTGGATTEAFF
.	TRBJ2-7	.	TRBV27	CASSLGPSYEQYF
TRBD1	TRBJ1-3	.	TRBV5-8	CASLQGSGNTIYF
TRBD2	TRBJ2-3	.	TRBV2	CASSELLAATNTQYF
.	TRBJ2-3	.	TRBV11-1	CASSLNSPTDTQYF
.	TRBJ1-4	.	TRBV7-9	CASSLGIQGTNEKLFF
.	TRBJ1-1	.	TRBV6-1	CASSPQDIGNTEAFF
.	TRBJ2-3	.	TRBV5-8	CASSFGGGTDTQYF
.	TRBJ1-5	.	TRBV19	CASSIVGPNQPQHF
TRBD2	TRBJ2-1	medium-sized	TRBV11-3	CASSLQGLAGNNEQFF
.	TRBJ1-5	.	TRBV28	CASSWTGNQPQHF
.	TRBJ2-3	.	TRBV27	CASTPGLWGDTQYF
.	TRBJ2-7	.	TRBV5-1	CASSLGTYEQYF
TRBD1	TRBJ2-6	few	TRBV27	CASSLQGARSGANVLTF
.	TRBJ2-2	.	TRBV7-3	CASSSTTRTGELFF
TRBD1	TRBJ2-2	.	TRBV5-1	CASSIRTGEAGELFF
.	TRBJ1-5	.	TRBV2	CASSDVGQPQHF
.	TRBJ2-5	.	TRBV5-1	CASSYQETQYF
TRBD1	TRBJ2-6	.	TRBV19	CASSMDRGVGGANVLTF
TRBD2	TRBJ2-2	.	TRBV5-4	CASSLEGLAGGWNTGELFF
TRBD1	TRBJ1-2	.	TRBV7-9	CASSLGAGGSYGYTF
TRBD1	TRBJ1-6	.	TRBV6-5	CASRPGQGRNSPLHF
.	TRBJ2-1	.	TRBV6-1	CAGRGTLLGNEQFF
.	TRBJ2-6	.	TRBV5-4	CASSLDTALPSGANVLTF
.	TRBJ1-1	few	TRBV5-1	CASSLDLTGSEAFF
.	TRBJ2-1	.	TRBV7-2	CASSLGGQVGNEQFF
.	TRBJ1-2	.	TRBV5-6	CASSLGGYNYGYTF